This T cell receptor (beta chain) was identified during a study of shared clonotypes between healthy human individuals. General observations from the study: The study's rarefaction showed incomplete sorted-subset sequencing despite large depth. There were few donors, and this limited the genetic and exposure-history diversity represented. Non-shared clonotypes were found to have lower generation probabilities than the clonotypes that were shared by all four of the sorted-subset donors.

Researchers partitioned CD4+ cells into CD45RA+ naive and CD45RA-negative memory subsets. This CDR3 spans 13 amino acids. V was trimmed by 3 bases and J by 1 base, leaving 5 bases between them. The germline CDR1 and CDR2 sequences are LNHDA and SQIVND (reference sequence). As concerns this clone: As yet, its antigen is unknown. Other DNA sequences in this specimen translate into the identical CDR3.

Only in-frame clones appear in the TCRdb table, and some are missing; sequencing was by immunoSEQ multiplex PCR. The sample shows roughly 2.2 million clones, over 90% of them seen only once. Sequenced material: naive CD4+ T cells from PBMCs. The subset denotes: CD45RA+ positively selected. The sequence came from a man between 18 and 35 years old in good health. Some clones in this sample may be carry-over from other donors' samples. This chain joins TRBV19 and TRBJ2-3; D gene unclear. CDR3 sequence (DNA): TGTGCCAGTAGTATTAGGGGCACAGATACGCAGTATTTT. This translates into CASSIRGTDTQYF. Variable domain in full (rest from reference TRBV19 and TRBJ2-3): DGGITQSPKYLFRKEGQNVTLSCEQNLNHDAMYWYRQDPGQGLRLIYYSQIVNDFQKGDIAEGYSVSREKKESFPLTVTSAQKNPTAFYLCASSIRGTDTQYFGPGTRLTVL.